This T cell receptor beta chain emerged from a study of blood T cell repertoires in COVID-19. This CDR3 has 12 residues. Per the germline V gene, CDR1 is LNHDA and CDR2 is SQIVND (reference sequence). Trimming took 8 bases from V and 6 from J, leaving 10 bases between them. Clones were read by immunoSEQ multiplex PCR, and TCRdb kept only the in-frame ones, dropping some. Of about 82,000 clones in the sample, around 82% were seen once. This clone was recorded a few times. Sequenced sample: peripheral blood. This chain joins TRBV19 and TRBJ2-2, with D possibly matching TRBD1 (6 bases). The sequence was obtained from a woman between 55 and 75 years old with acute or convalescent COVID-19. The CDR3 protein is CASYRVAGELFF. CDR3 DNA: TGTGCCAGTTACAGGGTCGCCGGGGAGCTGTTTTTT.